The T cell receptor beta chain described here comes from a study of blood T cell repertoires in COVID-19. The protocol was immunoSEQ multiplex PCR, while the TCRdb copy is restricted to in-frame clones and leaves out a portion. Among some 240,000 clones, 86% were seen once, and the ten largest hold 3.3%. Adults between about 18 and 89 years of age took part from approximately 24 US areas. This clonotype originated in a middle-aged woman with acute COVID-19. The sequencing sample was made of PBMCs or T cells enriched from blood (not recorded which).

Written as DNA, the CDR3 is TGTGCCAGCAGCTCGGACAGGGTCTTAGAGACCCAGTACTTC. This codes for CASSSDRVLETQYF. The chain is built from TRBV7-9 and TRBJ2-5; TRBD1 agrees at 8 bases. Trimming at V came to 4 bases and at J to 4 bases, leaving 5 bases not matched to a gene. The germline V gene encodes CDR1 SEHNR and CDR2 FQNEAQ (reference sequence). The length of the CDR3 is 14 residues.